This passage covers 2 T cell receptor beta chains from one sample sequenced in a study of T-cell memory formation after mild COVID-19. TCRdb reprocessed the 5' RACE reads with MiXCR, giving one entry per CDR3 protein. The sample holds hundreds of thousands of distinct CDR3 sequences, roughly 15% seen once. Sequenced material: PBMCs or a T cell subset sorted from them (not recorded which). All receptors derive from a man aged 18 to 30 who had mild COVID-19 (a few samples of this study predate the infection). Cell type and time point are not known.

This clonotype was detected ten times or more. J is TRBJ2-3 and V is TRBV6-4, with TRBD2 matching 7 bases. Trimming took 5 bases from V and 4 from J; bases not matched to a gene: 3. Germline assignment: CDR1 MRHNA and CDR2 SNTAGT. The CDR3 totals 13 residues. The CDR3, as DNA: TGTGCCAGCAGTCCACGGGGGGCAGATACGCAGTATTTT. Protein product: CASSPRGADTQYF.

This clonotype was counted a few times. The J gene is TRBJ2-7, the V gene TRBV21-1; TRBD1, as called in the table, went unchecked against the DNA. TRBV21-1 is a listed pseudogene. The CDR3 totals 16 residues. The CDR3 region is CASSKYRKDRANEQYV. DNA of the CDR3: TGTGCCAGCAGCAAATATAGGAAGGACAGGGCTAACGAGCAGTACGTC.